The 9 T cell receptor beta chains below were found in one sample sequenced in a study of glioma-infiltrating T cells after dendritic cell vaccination. Method: immunoSEQ multiplex PCR; TCRdb's copy keeps in-frame clones and lacks some. Of around 58,000 clones listed, 82% were seen once; the top ten hold 9.2%. The input for sequencing was blood, taken before dendritic cell vaccination. These receptors all stem from a human donor with glioblastoma.

The rearrangement uses TRBV27 and TRBJ1-2; 9 nucleotides line up with TRBD1. CDR1 is MNHEY, CDR2 SMNVEV, per germline (reference sequence). This CDR3 has 13 residues. Trimming cost V 3 bases and J 6 bases; bases outside gene matches: 2. CDR3 in amino acids: CASSFRDRDGYTF. The DNA for the CDR3 is TGTGCCAGCAGTTTCCGGGACAGGGATGGCTACACCTTC.

CDR3 protein: CASRADRVPGNTIYF. DNA of the CDR3: TGTGCCAGCAGGGCAGACAGGGTGCCTGGAAACACCATATATTTT. The chain is built from TRBV6-1 and TRBJ1-3; TRBD1 agrees at 7 bases. The CDR3 covers 15 residues. After removal of 6 bases from V and 2 bases from J, the junction contained 7 bases not matched to a gene. The germline CDR1 and CDR2 sequences are MNHNS and SASEGT.

This clone has only a few counts. V and J are TRBV30 and TRBJ2-3; D is possibly TRBD2 (6 bases). CDR3 length: 13 residues. Germline V CDR1 and CDR2: GTSNPN, SVGIG (reference sequence). Trimming took 3 bases from V and 4 from J, leaving 11 bases between them. CDR3 nucleotides: TGTGCCTGGAGGCGGCGGGGCTCAGATACGCAGTATTTT. This gives the protein CAWRRRGSDTQYF.

This rearrangement joins TRBV7-2 to TRBJ2-7; D is perhaps TRBD2 (6 bases). The ends were cut back, 5 bases at V and 4 bases at J, with 18 bases in the middle. The CDR3 consists of 15 residues. Per germline, CDR1 SGHTA and CDR2 FQGNSA. CDR3 protein: CASSPRGSGLYEQYF. For the CDR3, the DNA is TGTGCCAGCAGCCCCCGGGGGAGCGGCTTATACGAGCAGTACTTC.

The chain carries TRBV19 and TRBJ2-1; 7 nucleotides align to TRBD2. After removal of 7 bases from V and 4 bases from J, the junction contained 10 bases not matched to a gene. The CDR3 loop spans 15 amino acids. Looked up from germline, CDR1 is LNHDA and CDR2 is SQIVND (reference sequence). CDR3: CASTPEWGGYNEQFF. The CDR3 region has the DNA TGTGCCAGTACCCCAGAGTGGGGGGGGTACAATGAGCAGTTCTTC.

J is TRBJ1-1 and V is TRBV2; unclear D gene. The ends were cut back, 4 bases at V and 4 bases at J, with 7 bases in the middle. The CDR3 contains 12 residues. Germline-derived CDR1 and CDR2 are SNHLY and FYNNEI. This CDR3 is CASSVESTEAFF. CDR3 DNA sequence: TGTGCCAGCAGTGTGGAGAGCACTGAAGCTTTCTTT.

This clone was counted only a few times. The chain combines TRBV30 with TRBJ1-2, with D hard to call. This CDR3 has 13 residues. V dropped 0 bases and J dropped 7 bases, with 12 bases sitting between them. Germline CDR1 and CDR2: GTSNPN and SVGIG (reference sequence). The chain's CDR3 is CAWSVVPGTGYTF. The CDR3 nucleotides read TGTGCCTGGAGTGTAGTTCCGGGAACTGGCTACACCTTC.

A few counts support this clone. This chain links TRBV7-8 with TRBJ2-3, with 8 bases that match TRBD1. The CDR3 sequence is 15 residues long. V was clipped by 8 bases and J by 3 bases; unmatched bases: 10. Germline V gene sequence: CDR1 SGHVS, CDR2 FQNEAQ. CDR3 sequence reads: CASGKYRGITDTQYF. The DNA for the CDR3 is TGTGCCAGCGGCAAGTACAGGGGGATAACAGATACGCAGTATTTT. The variable domain in full, completed from reference TRBV7-8 and TRBJ2-3, reads GAGVSQSPRYKVAKRGQDVALRCDPISGHVSLFWYQQALGQGPEFLTYFQNEAQLDKSGLPSDRFFAERPEGSVSTLKIQRTQQEDSAVYLCASGKYRGITDTQYFGPGTRLTVL.

This sequence joins TRBV7-9 and TRBJ2-1; weak D call: TRBD1 (6 bases). Germline V gives CDR1 SEHNR, CDR2 FQNEAQ (reference sequence). This CDR3 is 14 amino acids long. Trimming took 1 base from V and 3 from J, leaving 7 bases between them. This CDR3 reads CASSLGTVYNEQFF. In DNA, the CDR3 is TGTGCCAGCAGCTTAGGGACAGTCTACAATGAGCAGTTCTTC.